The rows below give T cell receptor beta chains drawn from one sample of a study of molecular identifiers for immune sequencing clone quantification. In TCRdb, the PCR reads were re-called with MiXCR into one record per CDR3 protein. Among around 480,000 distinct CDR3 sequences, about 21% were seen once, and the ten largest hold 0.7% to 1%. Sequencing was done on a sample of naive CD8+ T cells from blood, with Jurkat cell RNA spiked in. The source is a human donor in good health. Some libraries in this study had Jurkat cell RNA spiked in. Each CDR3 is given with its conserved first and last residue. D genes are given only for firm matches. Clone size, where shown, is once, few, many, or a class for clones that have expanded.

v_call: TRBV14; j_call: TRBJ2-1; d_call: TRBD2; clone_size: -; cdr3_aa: CASSLLAGVQEQLF; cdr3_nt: TGTGCCAGCAGCCTACTAGCGGGAGTACAAGAGCAGCTCTTC
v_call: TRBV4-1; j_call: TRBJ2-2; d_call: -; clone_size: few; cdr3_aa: CASSAPGGGNTGELFF; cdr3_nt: TGCGCCAGCTCTGCGCCGGGAGGGGGCAACACCGGGGAGCTGTTTTTT
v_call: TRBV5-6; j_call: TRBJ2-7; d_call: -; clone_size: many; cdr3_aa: CASSSPWEQYF; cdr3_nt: TGTGCCAGCAGCTCGCCTTGGGAGCAGTACTTC
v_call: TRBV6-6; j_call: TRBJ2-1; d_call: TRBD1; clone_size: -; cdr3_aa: CASSYSTGGEAFFNEQFF; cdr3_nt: TGTGCCAGCAGTTACTCGACAGGGGGCGAGGCATTTTTCAATGAGCAGTTCTTC
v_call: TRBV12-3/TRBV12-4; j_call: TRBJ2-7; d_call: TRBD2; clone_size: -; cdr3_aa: CASSLGGSGEAEQYF; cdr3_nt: TGTGCCAGCAGTTTAGGTGGTAGCGGGGAAGCCGAGCAGTACTTC
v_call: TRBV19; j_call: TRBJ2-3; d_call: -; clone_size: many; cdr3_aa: CASNPGLYTDTQYF; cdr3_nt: TGTGCCAGCAATCCGGGACTCTACACAGATACGCAGTATTTT
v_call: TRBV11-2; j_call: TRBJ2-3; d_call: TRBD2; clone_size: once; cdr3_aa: CAGSLVAGADTQYF; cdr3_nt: TGTGCCGGCAGCTTAGTTGCGGGAGCAGATACGCAGTATTTT
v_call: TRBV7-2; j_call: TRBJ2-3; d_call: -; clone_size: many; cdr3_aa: CASSPTSGDTQYF; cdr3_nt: TGTGCCAGCAGCCCAACATCCGGAGATACGCAGTATTTT
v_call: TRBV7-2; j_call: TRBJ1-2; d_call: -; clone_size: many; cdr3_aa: CASSLYPGPNYGYTF; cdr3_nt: TGTGCCAGCAGCTTATACCCAGGTCCTAACTATGGCTACACCTTC
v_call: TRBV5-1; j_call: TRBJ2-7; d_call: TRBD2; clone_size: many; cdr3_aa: CASSFTSGAYEQYF; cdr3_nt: TGCGCCAGCAGCTTTACTAGCGGGGCGTACGAGCAGTACTTC
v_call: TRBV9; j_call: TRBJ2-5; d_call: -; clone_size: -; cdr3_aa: CASSVGGNQQETQYF; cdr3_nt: TGTGCCAGCAGCGTAGGCGGGAATCAACAAGAGACCCAGTACTTC
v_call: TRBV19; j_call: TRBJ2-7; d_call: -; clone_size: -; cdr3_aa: CASSIRDSSYEQYF; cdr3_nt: TGTGCCAGTAGTATCCGTGACAGCTCCTACGAGCAGTACTTC
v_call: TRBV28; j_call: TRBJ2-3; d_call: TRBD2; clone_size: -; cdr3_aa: CASSPGFSGTTDTQYF; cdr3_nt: TGTGCCAGCAGCCCCGGGTTTAGCGGGACCACAGATACGCAGTATTTT
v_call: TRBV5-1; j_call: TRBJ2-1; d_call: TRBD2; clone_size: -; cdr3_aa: CASSWTSGGNEQFF; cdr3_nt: TGCGCCAGCAGCTGGACTAGCGGGGGCAATGAGCAGTTCTTC
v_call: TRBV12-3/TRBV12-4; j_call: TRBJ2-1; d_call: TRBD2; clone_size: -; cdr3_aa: CASSFLAGFNEQFF; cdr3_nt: TGTGCCAGCAGTTTCCTAGCGGGGTTCAATGAGCAGTTCTTC
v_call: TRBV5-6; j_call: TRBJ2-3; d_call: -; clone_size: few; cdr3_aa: CASSSRLDTQYF; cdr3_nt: TGTGCCAGCAGCTCGCGTTTGGATACGCAGTATTTT
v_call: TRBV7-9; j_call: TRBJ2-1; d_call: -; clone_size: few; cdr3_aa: CASSLVTAPPEQFF; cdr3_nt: TGTGCCAGCAGCTTAGTCACGGCTCCGCCTGAGCAGTTCTTC
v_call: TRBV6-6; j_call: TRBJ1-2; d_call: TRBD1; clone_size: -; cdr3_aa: CASSYGTGTDYGYTF; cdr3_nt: TGTGCCAGCAGTTATGGGACAGGGACTGACTATGGCTACACCTTC
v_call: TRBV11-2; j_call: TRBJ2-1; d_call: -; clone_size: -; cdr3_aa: CASSLDSSPWGYNEQFF; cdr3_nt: TGTGCCAGCAGCTTAGATTCTAGCCCCTGGGGGTACAATGAGCAGTTCTTC
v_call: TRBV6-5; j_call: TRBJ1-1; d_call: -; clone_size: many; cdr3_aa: CASSYSWGSEAFF; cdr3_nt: TGTGCCAGCAGTTACTCCTGGGGTTCTGAAGCTTTCTTT
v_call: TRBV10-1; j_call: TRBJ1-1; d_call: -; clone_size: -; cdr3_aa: CASSESKVVGAFF; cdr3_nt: TGCGCCAGCAGTGAGTCGAAGGTAGTGGGAGCTTTCTTT